This passage covers 26 T cell receptor beta chains from one sample sequenced in a study of TIL therapy for anti-PD-1-resistant metastatic lung cancer. Noted time point: pre-treatment sample, taken before nivolumab and TIL therapy. The immunoSEQ assay was v3. Libraries were prepared by immunoSEQ multiplex PCR; TCRdb keeps only in-frame clonotypes and omits some of them. In the table there are more than 55,000 clones, approximately 75% of which are singletons. The sample here was blood, taken at baseline. The receptors derive from a person aged 25-79 years with non-small cell lung cancer.

This clone came up once. The chain has TRBV5-6 and TRBJ2-5, with D perhaps given as TRBD1 or TRBD2 (5 bases each). Germline V lookup: CDR1 SGHDT, CDR2 YYEEEE. The CDR3 is made up of 13 amino acids. V dropped 6 bases and J dropped 5 bases, with 14 bases sitting between them. The CDR3 sequence is CASNGAGRETQYF. The DNA for the CDR3 is TGTGCCAGCAACGGGGCGGGCAGGGAGACCCAGTACTTC.

The V call is TRBV6-2 or TRBV6-3, the J call TRBJ2-4, with D perhaps matching TRBD2 (7 bases). The CDR3 consists of 13 residues. In germline, CDR1 is MNHEY, CDR2 SVGEGT. V lost 6 bases and J lost 8, with 14 bases in between. CDR3 amino acids: CASSGGPSDIQYF. The CDR3 DNA is TGTGCCAGCAGCGGGGGGCCATCGGACATTCAGTACTTC.

This clone was recorded only once. The gene calls are TRBV6-5 and TRBJ1-6; D unresolved. The length of the CDR3 is 13 residues. The germline V and J ends were trimmed by 8 bases and 6 bases, with 11 bases remaining between them. The germline V gene has CDR1 MNHEY and CDR2 SVGAGI. CDR3 amino acids: CASGRRRNSPLHF. The CDR3 DNA reads TGTGCCAGCGGACGGAGACGTAATTCACCCCTCCACTTT.

The chain has TRBV28 and TRBJ2-5; unclear D gene. Trimming shortened V by 4 bases and J by 1 base, and 4 bases separated the two germline ends. The CDR3 totals 12 residues. Per the germline V gene, CDR1 is MDHEN and CDR2 is SYDVKM. The CDR3 loop reads CASSSLQETQYF. The CDR3 DNA reads as TGTGCCAGCAGTTCCCTCCAAGAGACCCAGTACTTC.

There are a few counts of this clone. This chain links TRBV4-1 with TRBJ1-5; no firm D call. CDR1 is MGHRA, CDR2 YSYEKL, per germline. This CDR3 comprises 13 residues. Trimming removed 5 bases from V and 0 bases from J, with 5 bases in between. CDR3 residues: CASSMSSNQPQHF. The DNA of the CDR3 is TGCGCCAGCAGCATGAGTAGCAATCAGCCCCAGCATTTT.

The chain couples TRBV9 to TRBJ1-6, with D perhaps matching TRBD1 (6 bases). The germline V gene has CDR1 SGDLS and CDR2 YYNGEE. Trimming removed 4 bases at V and 8 bases at J, with 13 bases between. The CDR3 covers 14 residues. In DNA form, the CDR3 reads TGTGCCAGCAGCAAAGGACAGTGGGATTCACCCCTCCACTTT. Its protein is CASSKGQWDSPLHF.

The chain carries TRBV7-3 and TRBJ1-1, with TRBD1 matching 7 bases. Per the germline V gene, CDR1 is SGHTA and CDR2 is FQGTGA. This CDR3 region has 14 residues. V was clipped by 7 bases and J by 5 bases; unmatched bases: 10. For the CDR3, the DNA is TGTGCCAGCACCCCTAGACAGGGTAGTACTGAAGCTTTCTTT. Encoded protein: CASTPRQGSTEAFF.

In this sample, this clone is medium-sized. The chain recombines TRBV7-6 with TRBJ1-1, with 7 bases fitting TRBD1. The CDR3 runs 16 residues. Germline V gives CDR1 SGHVS, CDR2 FNYEAQ. V lost 0 bases, J lost 7 bases, and 11 bases stayed unmatched. The CDR3 sequence is CASSLANEGAGSEAFF. The CDR3 nucleotides are TGTGCCAGCAGCTTAGCGAACGAGGGGGCGGGAAGTGAAGCTTTCTTT.

The chain has TRBV20-1 and TRBJ1-1; TRBD1 matches 8 bases. The germline CDR1 and CDR2 sequences are DFQATT and SNEGSKA (reference sequence). The CDR3 is made up of 13 amino acids. Losses at the gene ends were 3 bases for V and 6 bases for J; bases not matched to a gene: 6. The DNA for the CDR3 is TGCAGTGCTAGTAAGGACAGGGCATCTGAAGCTTTCTTT. Encoded protein: CSASKDRASEAFF.

This clone has a single count. The CDR3 sequence: CASSLNRGSGYGYTF. The CDR3 DNA follows: TGTGCCAGCAGTTTGAACAGGGGGTCGGGCTATGGCTACACCTTC. The chain carries TRBV27 and TRBJ1-2, with 8 bases lining up with TRBD1. This CDR3 comprises 15 residues. The germline gives CDR1 MNHEY, CDR2 SMNVEV (reference sequence). V was pared by 3 bases and J by 4 bases, with 7 bases of the junction left unmatched.

This chain connects TRBV2 to TRBJ2-1, with TRBD2 matching over 7 bases. V dropped 7 bases and J dropped 3; count of bases not matched to a gene: 6. The CDR3 covers 14 residues. Germline assignment: CDR1 SNHLY and CDR2 FYNNEI. CDR3 in DNA: TGTGCCAGCATTAGCCGGGACTACTACAATGAGCAGTTCTTC. It yields the protein CASISRDYYNEQFF.

This chain uses TRBV5-1 with TRBJ2-3, with 7 bases aligning to TRBD1. The CDR3 has 15 residues. CDR1 SGHRS and CDR2 YFSETQ come from the germline V gene. The V and J ends lost 4 bases and 2 bases, in that order; junction bases with no gene match: 7. CDR3 residues: CASSLEGASTDTQYF. The CDR3 DNA reads TGCGCCAGCAGCCTCGAGGGGGCCTCCACAGATACGCAGTATTTT. Looking up the rest from reference TRBV5-1 and TRBJ2-3 gives the full variable domain: KAGVTQTPRYLIKTRGQQVTLSCSPISGHRSVSWYQQTPGQGLQFLFEYFSETQRNKGNFPGRFSGRQFSNSRSEMNVSTLELGDSALYLCASSLEGASTDTQYFGPGTRLTVL.

The V and J genes are TRBV5-5 and TRBJ1-4; D gene ambiguous. V was shortened by 6 bases and J by 8 bases, with 14 bases between the two germline ends. In germline, CDR1 is SGHKS, CDR2 YYEKEE (reference sequence). The CDR3 loop spans 13 amino acids. CDR3 in DNA: TGTGCCAGCACCCTAGCGGGAACCGAAAAACTGTTTTTT. It codes for CASTLAGTEKLFF.

Regarding this clone: The sample has other DNA sequences that encode this CDR3 too. The chain links TRBV9 to TRBJ2-3; D may match TRBD1 or TRBD2 (5 bases each). Germline CDR1 SGDLS, CDR2 YYNGEE. The CDR3 loop spans 12 amino acids. V gave up 0 bases and J gave up 6 bases, with 5 bases separating them. Here the CDR3 reads CASSVGGDTQYF. CDR3 DNA sequence: TGTGCCAGCAGCGTAGGGGGGGATACGCAGTATTTT.

This chain links TRBV11-2 with TRBJ2-2; D is uncertain. V lost 1 base and J 1 base, leaving 10 bases between the germline ends. CDR1 and CDR2 (germline): SGHAT, FQNNGV. The CDR3 is made up of 16 amino acids. The CDR3 nucleotides are TGTGCCAGCAGCTTAGGGAGCTTAGTGAACACCGGGGAGCTGTTTTTT. Translation gives CASSLGSLVNTGELFF. Full variable domain (remainder filled in from reference TRBV11-2 and TRBJ2-2): EAGVAQSPRYKIIEKRQSVAFWCNPISGHATLYWYQQILGQGPKLLIQFQNNGVVDDSQLPKDRFSAERLKGVDSTLKIQPAKLEDSAVYLCASSLGSLVNTGELFFGEGSRLTVL.

The V and J genes are TRBV7-2 and TRBJ2-2, with 7 bases fitting TRBD2. The germline V gene encodes CDR1 SGHTA and CDR2 FQGNSA. The trim removed 2 bases at V and 2 bases at J, leaving 2 bases unmatched. The CDR3 loop spans 15 amino acids. The CDR3 coding sequence is TGTGCCAGCAGCTTACAGCGGGGTAACACCGGGGAGCTGTTTTTT. Its protein product is CASSLQRGNTGELFF.

The chain links TRBV6-2 or TRBV6-3 to TRBJ1-5; D ambiguous. Trimming stripped 2 bases from V and 0 bases from J, with 5 bases between. This CDR3 contains 14 residues. Germline CDR1 MNHEY, CDR2 SVGEGT. This CDR3 reads CASSYSYSNQPQHF. CDR3 DNA: TGTGCCAGCAGTTACAGCTATAGCAATCAGCCCCAGCATTTT.

The chain recombines TRBV24-1 with TRBJ2-3, with D tentatively TRBD1 or TRBD2 (5 bases each). The CDR3 totals 17 residues. V was pared by 0 bases and J by 6 bases, with 18 bases between. Germline assignment: CDR1 KGHDR and CDR2 SFDVKD. The CDR3 DNA reads as TGTGCCACCAGTGATTTGGGGGGTACGGACCTTGGGGATACGCAGTATTTT. Its protein is CATSDLGGTDLGDTQYF.

The rearrangement links TRBV18 to TRBJ2-3; 12 nucleotides align to TRBD2. Per the germline V gene, CDR1 is KGHSH and CDR2 is LQKENI. Unmatched junction bases numbered 7, after V lost 3 bases and J lost 0 bases. The CDR3 covers 18 residues. The CDR3 DNA reads as TGTGCCAGCTCACCCCTAGCGGGGGGGACCCCTAGCACAGATACGCAGTATTTT. It yields the protein CASSPLAGGTPSTDTQYF.

This chain links TRBV7-8 with TRBJ1-5, with D unresolved. CDR1 is SGHVS, CDR2 FQNEAQ, per germline. V lost 1 base and J lost 0, with 13 bases in between. The CDR3 is 17 amino acids. The CDR3 reads CASSLGAVGYSNQPQHF. As DNA, the CDR3 is TGTGCCAGCAGCTTAGGTGCCGTCGGTTATAGCAATCAGCCCCAGCATTTT.

The chain links TRBV27 to TRBJ2-7; D is uncertain. The germline V and J ends were trimmed by 2 bases and 2 bases, with 16 bases remaining between them. The germline V gene encodes CDR1 MNHEY and CDR2 SMNVEV (reference sequence). The CDR3 is 16 amino acids. CDR3 coding DNA: TGTGCCAGCAGTTTAAGGTTCGCCGAGTCCCCCTACGAGCAGTACTTC. Protein sequence: CASSLRFAESPYEQYF.

This clone was seen a handful of times. The gene calls are TRBV7-8 and TRBJ1-5; 11 bases match TRBD1. There are 15 residues in the CDR3. V gave up 5 bases and J gave up 5 bases; unmatched junction bases: 5. Germline V CDR1 and CDR2: SGHVS, FQNEAQ. DNA for the CDR3: TGTGCCAGCAGCCCCGGGACAGGGGGGCATCAGCCCCAGCATTTT. It is translated as CASSPGTGGHQPQHF.

The rearrangement uses TRBV28 and TRBJ1-4; D perhaps matches TRBD1 (5 bases). The CDR3 is made up of 14 amino acids. Per germline, CDR1 MDHEN and CDR2 SYDVKM. V shed 6 bases and J shed 7 bases, with 15 bases lying between them. The CDR3: CASSSGGRLEKLFF. CDR3 coding DNA: TGTGCCAGCAGCTCCGGGGGACGACTTGAAAAACTGTTTTTT.

This chain uses TRBV7-9 with TRBJ2-7, with 10 nucleotides matching TRBD1. The CDR3 totals 13 residues. From germline, CDR1 is SEHNR and CDR2 FQNEAQ (reference sequence). Losses at the gene ends were 7 bases for V and 6 bases for J; bases not matched to a gene: 6. As DNA, the CDR3 is TGTGCCAGCAAGGACAGGGGGGAGAGCGAGCAGTACTTC. The encoded protein is CASKDRGESEQYF.

The chain is built from TRBV6-2 or TRBV6-3 and TRBJ2-4; D is unresolved. The V end was cut by 6 bases, the J end by 0 bases, with 21 bases between. CDR1 is MNHEY and CDR2 is SVGEGT in the germline V gene. This CDR3 has 18 residues. The CDR3 spells CASSPGPIKILAKNIQYF. CDR3 nucleotide sequence: TGTGCCAGCAGCCCAGGACCAATAAAGATACTAGCCAAAAACATTCAGTACTTC.

The CDR3 sequence: CASSPNFRAETQYF. The CDR3 DNA reads as TGTGCCAGCTCACCGAACTTCAGGGCTGAGACCCAGTACTTC. The chain links TRBV18 to TRBJ2-5; maybe TRBD1 (5 bases). The V end was cut by 3 bases, the J end by 5 bases, with 13 bases between. The CDR3 covers 14 residues. Per germline, CDR1 KGHSH and CDR2 LQKENI.